This TCR beta chain appears in the sequencing data of a study of CD8 T cell repertoires and HIV-1 epitope variants. Study-wide context: Controls were a CMV, EBV and flu pool, Ebola AY9, and no peptide. Enriched T cells were co-cultured with equal autologous T cell-negative cells. 1M T cells were kept uncultured as a baseline.

TCR beta CDR3 was sequenced at survey depth on immunoSEQ. Produced via immunoSEQ multiplex PCR; TCRdb's table is partial and in-frame only. The sample shows some 5,000 clones, less than 70% of them seen only once. V lost 7 bases to trimming and J lost 3 bases, with 1 base between them. The CDR3 spans 10 residues. The germline CDR1 and CDR2 sequences are LNHDA and SQIVND (reference sequence). This clone was seen a handful of times. Its antigen remains unknown. The TCR originated in a male donor with HIV. Sequenced sample: cultured CD8+ T cells derived from PBMCs. The chain links TRBV19 to TRBJ1-5; no reliable D call. This CDR3 reads CASNNQPQHF. The CDR3 region has the DNA TGTGCCAGTAACAATCAGCCCCAGCATTTT.